The 19 T cell receptor beta chains below all came from one sample that was sequenced in a study of T cell clonotyping in hematopoietic cell transplantation. As for time point: recipient sample about 28 days before transplant, after cytoreduction. The table came from immunoSEQ multiplex PCR; TCRdb's copy has only in-frame clones and leaves some out. Of around 19,000 clones listed, around three quarters are singletons. This specimen was peripheral blood mononuclear cells, taken before stem cell transplant. The receptors were sampled from a man aged 55 to 69 with acute myeloid leukemia. Some clones in this sample may be carry-over from other donors' samples.

This clone was recorded a few times. In the same sample, other DNA sequences code for this CDR3. The V and J genes are TRBV29-1 and TRBJ2-5; D is perhaps TRBD2 (5 bases). The CDR3 loop spans 15 amino acids. The ends were cut back, 4 bases at V and 0 bases at J, with 15 bases in the middle. Germline V gene sequence: CDR1 SQVTM, CDR2 ANQGSEA. The chain's CDR3 is CSVVGLRVYQETQYF. The CDR3 nucleotides are TGCAGCGTTGTAGGACTTAGGGTGTACCAAGAGACCCAGTACTTC. Full variable domain (rest looked up from reference TRBV29-1 and TRBJ2-5): SAVISQKPSRDICQRGTSLTIQCQVDSQVTMMFWYRQQPGQSLTLIATANQGSEATYESGFVIDKFPISRPNLTFSTLTVSNMSPEDSSIYLCSVVGLRVYQETQYFGPGTRLLVL.

The chain combines TRBV5-1 with TRBJ2-5; 7 bases fit TRBD1. The length of the CDR3 is 16 residues. CDR1 is SGHRS, CDR2 YFSETQ, per germline. The ends lost 0 bases at V and 2 bases at J; junction bases unmatched: 7. The CDR3 sequence: CASSLVGTGVQETQYF. The DNA of the CDR3 is TGCGCCAGCAGCTTGGTCGGAACAGGGGTACAAGAGACCCAGTACTTC.

Within the sample, this clone is medium-sized. V is TRBV2 and J is TRBJ1-1; no clear D gene. This CDR3 spans 13 amino acids. Between the trimmed V and J ends, which lost 4 bases and 1 base, there was a span of 7 bases. In germline, CDR1 is SNHLY, CDR2 FYNNEI. This chain's CDR3 is CASSVLRNTEAFF. The CDR3, as DNA: TGTGCCAGCAGTGTTTTGCGGAACACTGAAGCTTTCTTT.

This sequence joins TRBV4-3 and TRBJ1-4; 7 positions match TRBD1. CDR3 length: 16 residues. J gave up 1 base and V 2 bases, and 4 bases lay outside the gene matches. Germline lookup yields CDR1 LGHNA and CDR2 YSLEER. The CDR3 sequence is CASSQSRGVTNEKLFF. The CDR3 DNA sequence: TGCGCCAGCAGCCAAAGCAGGGGGGTAACTAATGAAAAACTGTTTTTT.

By share of the sample, this clone is medium-sized (0.01 to 0.1%). V usage is TRBV5-1 and J usage is TRBJ1-1; tentatively, D is TRBD1 (5 bases). Looked up from germline, CDR1 is SGHRS and CDR2 is YFSETQ. V lost 4 bases and J lost 4, with 17 bases in between. The CDR3 spans 15 residues. The CDR3 here is CASSSEGTESTEAFF. CDR3 sequence (DNA): TGCGCCAGCAGCAGTGAAGGGACCGAGTCCACTGAAGCTTTCTTT. Full variable domain (missing parts from reference TRBV5-1 and TRBJ1-1): KAGVTQTPRYLIKTRGQQVTLSCSPISGHRSVSWYQQTPGQGLQFLFEYFSETQRNKGNFPGRFSGRQFSNSRSEMNVSTLELGDSALYLCASSSEGTESTEAFFGQGTRLTVV.

This chain connects TRBV28 to TRBJ1-1; D gene uncertain. This CDR3 has 13 amino acids. Looked up from germline, CDR1 is MDHEN and CDR2 is SYDVKM. V lost 7 bases and J 6 bases, leaving 15 bases between the germline ends. The CDR3 is CASNRNGPSEAFF. The CDR3, as DNA: TGTGCCAGCAATCGGAACGGACCTTCTGAAGCTTTCTTT.

The CDR3 DNA reads TGTGCCAGCCAAAGAGGACAGGGCGACACTGAAGCTTTCTTT. As protein: CASQRGQGDTEAFF. This chain links TRBV2 with TRBJ1-1; TRBD1 agrees at 8 bases. The V segment lost 8 bases and the J segment 3 bases; nucleotides outside the gene matches: 8. The germline V gene has CDR1 SNHLY and CDR2 FYNNEI. The CDR3 spans 14 residues. Filled out from reference TRBV2 and TRBJ1-1, the complete variable domain reads EPEVTQTPSHQVTQMGQEVILRCVPISNHLYFYWYRQILGQKVEFLVSFYNNEISEKSEIFDDQFSVERPDGSNFTLKIRSTKLEDSAMYFCASQRGQGDTEAFFGQGTRLTVV.

This sequence joins TRBV25-1 and TRBJ1-1, with no clear D. Per the germline V gene, CDR1 is MGHDK and CDR2 is SYGVNS. The CDR3 is 18 residues long. Trimming took 3 bases from V and 1 from J, leaving 21 bases between them. CDR3 nucleotides: TGTGCCAGCAGTGAGGGAGAATTTGCGACTCGAGCGAACACTGAAGCTTTCTTT. The encoded protein is CASSEGEFATRANTEAFF.

The DNA of the CDR3 is TGTGCCTGGAGTGTACAGTCTGGGGCCAACGTCCTGACTTTC. Protein product: CAWSVQSGANVLTF. The V and J genes are TRBV30 and TRBJ2-6; D unresolved. This CDR3 contains 14 residues. Trimming took 0 bases from V and 1 from J, leaving 4 bases between them. In germline, CDR1 is GTSNPN, CDR2 SVGIG (reference sequence).

The chain is built from TRBV13 and TRBJ2-4; D assignment may be TRBD1 or TRBD2 (5 bases each). V dropped 3 bases and J dropped 4 bases, with 10 bases sitting between them. The CDR3 extends over 14 amino acids. In germline, CDR1 is PRHDT, CDR2 FYEKMQ (reference sequence). CDR3 sequence reads: CASSFEGRKNIQYF. The CDR3 region has the DNA TGTGCCAGCAGCTTTGAGGGGCGTAAAAACATTCAGTACTTC.

On this clone itself: One end of the junction does not line up with germline, which may come from a read error. The chain uses TRBV25-1 and TRBJ1-1; TRBD1 agrees at 7 bases. The germline CDR1 and CDR2 sequences are MGHDK and SYGVNS. The CDR3 contains 16 residues. This chain's CDR3 is CAGSEYPLGQVTEAFF. DNA for the CDR3: TGTGCCGGCAGTGAATATCCCCTTGGACAGGTGACTGAAGCTTTCTTT.

J is TRBJ2-4 and V is TRBV7-8, with TRBD1 matching 9 bases. This CDR3 contains 18 residues. Losses at the gene ends were 1 base for V and 0 bases for J; bases not matched to a gene: 7. CDR1 is SGHVS, CDR2 FQNEAQ, per germline. The CDR3 nucleotides read TGTGCCAGCAGCTTAGGCCCAACAGGGGGCTTAGCCAAAAACATTCAGTACTTC. It is translated as CASSLGPTGGLAKNIQYF. Drawing the rest from reference TRBV7-8 and TRBJ2-4, the complete variable domain is GAGVSQSPRYKVAKRGQDVALRCDPISGHVSLFWYQQALGQGPEFLTYFQNEAQLDKSGLPSDRFFAERPEGSVSTLKIQRTQQEDSAVYLCASSLGPTGGLAKNIQYFGAGTRLSVL.

This chain uses TRBV6-4 with TRBJ1-6; no clear D gene. Germline V lookup: CDR1 MRHNA, CDR2 SNTAGT. The CDR3 spans 13 residues. The germline V and J ends were trimmed by 3 bases and 10 bases, with 10 bases remaining between them. The CDR3 here is CASSEAGGSPLHF. The CDR3 nucleotides are TGTGCCAGCAGTGAGGCAGGAGGATCACCCCTCCACTTT.

The CDR3 sequence: CASSYSNLGETYEQYF. The DNA for the CDR3 is TGTGCCAGCAGTTACTCGAATTTGGGGGAAACCTACGAGCAGTACTTC. This chain links TRBV6-5 with TRBJ2-7; D is possibly TRBD1 or TRBD2 (5 bases each). The CDR3 spans 16 residues. The V gene's germline CDR1 is MNHEY and CDR2 SVGAGI. Trimming shortened V by 0 bases and J by 2 bases, and 14 bases separated the two germline ends.

V usage is TRBV4-3 and J usage is TRBJ2-1, with D possibly matching TRBD2 (7 bases). The germline V gene encodes CDR1 LGHNA and CDR2 YSLEER. Trimming pared 6 bases from V and 10 bases from J, leaving 19 bases between. The CDR3 has 14 amino acids. This CDR3 reads CASSSWGGGEEQFF. The CDR3 region has the DNA TGCGCCAGCAGTTCCTGGGGCGGGGGCGAAGAGCAGTTCTTC.

The rearrangement uses TRBV4-3 and TRBJ2-5; 10 nucleotides line up with TRBD2. V shed 0 bases and J 2 bases; nucleotides not matched to a gene: 9. The V gene's germline CDR1 is LGHNA and CDR2 YSLEER. The CDR3 length is 18 residues. CDR3 sequence reads: CASSQDRGSGGFQETQYF. CDR3 sequence (DNA): TGCGCCAGCAGCCAAGATCGGGGTAGCGGGGGGTTTCAAGAGACCCAGTACTTC.

This chain links TRBV27 with TRBJ1-3, with D possibly matching TRBD1 (5 bases). V dropped 6 bases and J dropped 0 bases, with 15 bases sitting between them. The germline V gene encodes CDR1 MNHEY and CDR2 SMNVEV (reference sequence). This CDR3 is built from 16 residues. CDR3 residues: CASSSLAGSSGNTIYF. DNA for the CDR3: TGTGCCAGCAGCTCCCTTGCAGGGTCCTCTGGAAACACCATATATTTT.

V usage is TRBV7-3 and J usage is TRBJ2-7; tentatively, D is TRBD2 (7 bases). V was shortened by 1 base and J by 4 bases, with 17 bases between the two germline ends. Germline V CDR1 and CDR2: SGHTA, FQGTGA. CDR3 length: 16 residues. The CDR3 here is CASSLRWGGVGYEQYF. The DNA for the CDR3 is TGTGCCAGCAGCTTAAGATGGGGGGGCGTAGGTTACGAGCAGTACTTC.

In its sample, this clone ranks as medium-sized. The chain links TRBV19 to TRBJ1-5, with D unclear. CDR1 and CDR2 from the germline V gene are LNHDA and SQIVND (reference sequence). The CDR3 runs to 12 residues. Trimming took 1 base from V and 6 from J, leaving 4 bases between them. The CDR3 nucleotides read TGTGCCAGTAGTATAGGGATTCAGCCCCAGCATTTT. Protein sequence: CASSIGIQPQHF. The variable domain in full, completed from reference TRBV19 and TRBJ1-5, reads DGGITQSPKYLFRKEGQNVTLSCEQNLNHDAMYWYRQDPGQGLRLIYYSQIVNDFQKGDIAEGYSVSREKKESFPLTVTSAQKNPTAFYLCASSIGIQPQHFGDGTRLSIL.